The next 4 T cell receptor beta chains were all read from a single sample in a study of OX40 agonist ivuxolimab in advanced cancers. Assay: immunoSEQ multiplex PCR; the TCRdb copy retains only in-frame clones and omits some. Of roughly 38,000 clones listed, roughly 90% are singletons. This specimen was CD4+ or CD8+ T cells sorted from blood, taken in a trial of the OX40 agonist ivuxolimab. These receptors were obtained from an adult with an advanced solid tumor such as melanoma, head and neck, liver or kidney cancer.

The J gene is TRBJ2-2, the V gene TRBV7-3, with D perhaps TRBD1 (5 bases). In germline, CDR1 is SGHTA, CDR2 FQGTGA. V gave up 5 bases and J gave up 6 bases, with 10 bases separating them. The CDR3 contains 13 residues. The CDR3 bases are TGTGCCAGCAGCGTCCAGGGTCCCGGGGAGCTGTTTTTT. It yields the protein CASSVQGPGELFF.

J is TRBJ2-3 and V is TRBV19, with TRBD2 matching 7 bases. Germline assignment: CDR1 LNHDA and CDR2 SQIVND (reference sequence). The CDR3 has 12 residues. After removal of 10 bases from V and 11 bases from J, the junction contained 12 bases not matched to a gene. In DNA form, the CDR3 reads TGTGCCACCCACATCCCCGGGGGGAGGCAGTATTTT. As protein: CATHIPGGRQYF. Full variable domain (outside the CDR3, taken from reference TRBV19 and TRBJ2-3): DGGITQSPKYLFRKEGQNVTLSCEQNLNHDAMYWYRQDPGQGLRLIYYSQIVNDFQKGDIAEGYSVSREKKESFPLTVTSAQKNPTAFYLCATHIPGGRQYFGPGTRLTVL.

This clone was observed a single time. The chain carries TRBV19 and TRBJ2-3; possibly TRBD1 or TRBD2 for D (5 bases each). Germline lookup yields CDR1 LNHDA and CDR2 SQIVND (reference sequence). The germline V and J ends were trimmed by 5 bases and 2 bases, with 11 bases remaining between them. This CDR3 is 14 amino acids long. The CDR3 protein is CASSEGIYTDTQYF. CDR3 bases: TGTGCCAGTAGTGAGGGGATTTACACAGATACGCAGTATTTT.

The chain has TRBV4-1 and TRBJ2-3, with D perhaps TRBD2 (5 bases). CDR3 length: 14 amino acids. Germline V gene lookup returns CDR1 MGHRA and CDR2 YSYEKL. V dropped 8 bases and J dropped 2 bases, with 14 bases sitting between them. CDR3: CASRTLPNTDTQYF. The CDR3, as DNA: TGCGCCAGCCGGACTCTTCCCAACACAGATACGCAGTATTTT.